The 10 T cell receptor beta chains given below trace back to one sample, sequenced in a study of tumor-infiltrating lymphocytes in localized non-small cell lung cancer. Profiled with immunoSEQ multiplex PCR; TCRdb holds only in-frame clones, not every one. The data hold approximately 8,000 clones, with under 85% observed a single time. Material for sequencing was lung tumor tissue. The receptors originated from a human donor with non-small cell lung cancer.

The chain uses TRBV13 and TRBJ2-3, with D perhaps TRBD1 or TRBD2 (6 bases each). The germline V gene has CDR1 PRHDT and CDR2 FYEKMQ (reference sequence). The CDR3 is 15 amino acids. With 6 bases removed from V and 5 bases from J, the gap between germline ends came to 18 bases. The CDR3 protein is CASSSGGLGGDTQYF. The CDR3 region has the DNA TGTGCCAGCAGTTCAGGAGGGCTAGGGGGAGATACGCAGTATTTT.

The chain carries TRBV19 and TRBJ1-3, with no clear D. Germline lookup yields CDR1 LNHDA and CDR2 SQIVND (reference sequence). The CDR3 sequence is 17 residues long. Trimming left V 4 bases short and J 0 bases short, with 16 bases between. The CDR3 reads CASSNSPLANSGNTIYF. CDR3 DNA sequence: TGTGCCAGTAGTAATTCCCCTCTAGCGAACTCTGGAAACACCATATATTTT.

This clone showed up just a few times. V usage is TRBV5-4 and J usage is TRBJ2-2, with a weak D call TRBD1 (5 bases). The CDR3 is made up of 14 amino acids. The germline V gene has CDR1 SGHNT and CDR2 YYREEE (reference sequence). V was clipped by 2 bases and J by 1 base, with 6 bases between them. CDR3: CASSFDRNTGELFF. The DNA for the CDR3 is TGTGCCAGCAGCTTTGACAGGAACACCGGGGAGCTGTTTTTT.

The chain links TRBV2 to TRBJ2-3; perhaps TRBD1 as D (6 bases). V was shortened by 3 bases and J by 9 bases, with 10 bases between the two germline ends. Germline V lookup: CDR1 SNHLY, CDR2 FYNNEI. The CDR3 contains 12 residues. This CDR3 reads CASSEDRATQYF. Here the CDR3 DNA reads TGTGCCAGCAGTGAGGACAGAGCAACGCAGTATTTT.

As to this clone: Other DNA sequences within the sample encode an identical CDR3. J is TRBJ1-3 and V is TRBV5-4; D might be TRBD1 (6 bases). The CDR3 has 14 residues. V was trimmed by 2 bases and J by 1 base, leaving 7 bases between them. CDR1 is SGHNT and CDR2 is YYREEE in the germline V gene (reference sequence). CDR3 protein: CASSLQGSGNTIYF. DNA of the CDR3: TGTGCCAGCAGCTTACAGGGATCTGGAAACACCATATATTTT.

The CDR3 nucleotides are TGTGCCTGGAGTGTCATGGGGCCTTCCGCGGGGACAGATACGCAGTATTTT. It specifies CAWSVMGPSAGTDTQYF. The V gene is TRBV30, the J gene TRBJ2-3; perhaps TRBD2 as D (6 bases). There are 17 residues in the CDR3. Germline CDR1 is GTSNPN and CDR2 is SVGIG (reference sequence). V shed 0 bases and J shed 3 bases, with 19 bases lying between them.

Only one count was recorded for this clone. The chain recombines TRBV30 with TRBJ1-1; D is undetermined. Trimming left V 3 bases short and J 1 base short, with 18 bases between. The length of the CDR3 is 16 residues. The V gene's germline CDR1 is GTSNPN and CDR2 SVGIG (reference sequence). CDR3 loop: CAWSTPGGGGNTEAFF. Written as DNA, the CDR3 is TGTGCCTGGAGCACTCCGGGCGGAGGTGGGAACACTGAAGCTTTCTTT.

The gene calls are TRBV2 and TRBJ1-1; D not resolved. In germline, CDR1 is SNHLY, CDR2 FYNNEI. V shed 8 bases and J shed 2 bases, with 6 bases lying between them. The CDR3 consists of 11 residues. Here the CDR3 reads CASLSNTEAFF. CDR3 DNA: TGTGCCAGCCTTAGTAACACTGAAGCTTTCTTT.

This clone was detected only a few times. The chain links TRBV19 to TRBJ2-7; 9 nucleotides agree with TRBD1. Germline V gene lookup returns CDR1 LNHDA and CDR2 SQIVND (reference sequence). This CDR3 is built from 16 residues. With 4 bases clipped from V and 2 bases from J, the junction kept 9 bases outside the gene matches. Written as DNA, the CDR3 is TGTGCCAGTAGTAGGAGAGGAGGGACAGGGACCTACGAGCAGTACTTC. This codes for CASSRRGGTGTYEQYF.

The chain uses TRBV27 and TRBJ2-2, with 8 bases lining up with TRBD2. Germline CDR1 reads MNHEY; CDR2 reads SMNVEV (reference sequence). The CDR3 extends over 15 amino acids. Unmatched junction bases numbered 3, after V lost 5 bases and J lost 1 base. The chain's CDR3 is CASSVTSGNTGELFF. CDR3 nucleotides: TGTGCCAGCAGTGTAACTAGCGGGAACACCGGGGAGCTGTTTTTT.